The 18 T cell receptor beta chains below were found in one sample sequenced in a study of blood T cell repertoires in COVID-19. TCRdb's copy holds only in-frame clones and misses some; the assay was immunoSEQ multiplex PCR. Of some 160,000 clones listed, about 77% are singletons. The source material was peripheral blood. The receptors stem from a woman of 80 years or more with acute or convalescent COVID-19.

This clone was counted a single time. This chain uses TRBV28 with TRBJ2-1; 9 bases agree with TRBD2. This CDR3 comprises 15 residues. CDR1 is MDHEN, CDR2 SYDVKM, per germline. V lost 3 bases to trimming and J lost 6 bases; unmatched junction nucleotides: 6. CDR3 sequence reads: CASSLAGGLSNEQFF. In nucleotides, the CDR3 is TGTGCCAGCAGTTTGGCGGGAGGGCTATCCAATGAGCAGTTCTTC.

V gene TRBV9 combines with J gene TRBJ2-3, with 7 bases matching TRBD2. Germline CDR1 and CDR2: SGDLS and YYNGEE. The CDR3 sequence is 15 residues long. Trimming took 4 bases from V and 6 from J; bases not matched to a gene: 11. The CDR3 sequence: CASSSSGTIGDTQYF. The DNA for the CDR3 is TGTGCCAGCAGCTCCAGCGGGACTATTGGGGATACGCAGTATTTT.

V and J are TRBV29-1 and TRBJ1-1; the match to TRBD1 covers 8 bases. V was pared by 6 bases and J by 4 bases, with 7 bases of the junction left unmatched. The CDR3 covers 13 residues. The V gene's germline CDR1 is SQVTM and CDR2 ANQGSEA. CDR3 region: CSVRTGSGTEAFF. In nucleotides, the CDR3 is TGCAGCGTGCGGACAGGGAGTGGCACTGAAGCTTTCTTT.

V is TRBV28 and J is TRBJ1-6, with D perhaps TRBD1 (6 bases). CDR1 is MDHEN, CDR2 SYDVKM, per germline. CDR3 length: 17 amino acids. The germline V and J ends were trimmed by 2 bases and 8 bases, with 19 bases remaining between them. CDR3 sequence reads: CASSLGRGGPKDSPLHF. The CDR3 DNA reads as TGTGCCAGCAGTTTAGGCCGCGGGGGCCCTAAGGATTCACCCCTCCACTTT.

The chain joins TRBV18 to TRBJ2-2; 11 bases agree with TRBD2. CDR3 length equals 15 residues. Germline V gene lookup returns CDR1 KGHSH and CDR2 LQKENI. J gave up 3 bases and V 3 bases, and 0 bases lay outside the gene matches. The CDR3, as DNA: TGTGCCAGCTCACCGGGACTAGCGGACACCGGGGAGCTGTTTTTT. This gives the protein CASSPGLADTGELFF.

The chain links TRBV7-9 to TRBJ1-4, with 7 nucleotides matching TRBD1. The V and J ends lost 5 bases and 7 bases, in that order; junction bases with no gene match: 7. Per germline, CDR1 SEHNR and CDR2 FQNEAQ (reference sequence). The CDR3 has 14 residues. The CDR3 coding sequence is TGTGCCAGCAGCAAGAGACAGGGAGGTGAAAAACTGTTTTTT. Its protein is CASSKRQGGEKLFF.

The gene calls are TRBV28 and TRBJ2-4; D call uncertain. Germline V gene data show CDR1 as MDHEN and CDR2 as SYDVKM. V was clipped by 6 bases and J by 0 bases, with 9 bases between them. The CDR3 has 14 residues. This CDR3 is CASRSLLAKNIQYF. The CDR3 nucleotides are TGTGCCAGCAGGTCACTATTAGCCAAAAACATTCAGTACTTC.

This rearrangement joins TRBV19 to TRBJ2-1; 7 bases map to TRBD1. Germline assignment: CDR1 LNHDA and CDR2 SQIVND (reference sequence). This CDR3 spans 13 amino acids. Unmatched junction bases numbered 2, after V lost 4 bases and J lost 5 bases. The CDR3 DNA reads TGTGCCAGTAGTAAGGACAGGCACAATGAGCAGTTCTTC. This sequence encodes CASSKDRHNEQFF. The full variable domain, completed using reference TRBV19 and TRBJ2-1, is DGGITQSPKYLFRKEGQNVTLSCEQNLNHDAMYWYRQDPGQGLRLIYYSQIVNDFQKGDIAEGYSVSREKKESFPLTVTSAQKNPTAFYLCASSKDRHNEQFFGPGTRLTVL.

This chain joins TRBV19 and TRBJ2-2; 8 bases map to TRBD1. Germline V gene data show CDR1 as LNHDA and CDR2 as SQIVND (reference sequence). Germline trimming cut 3 bases from V and 6 bases from J; bases unmatched to any gene: 12. This CDR3 spans 17 amino acids. The CDR3 DNA reads as TGTGCCAGTAGTATCCGTAGGCGGACAGGGAATGCCGGGGAGCTGTTTTTT. It codes for CASSIRRRTGNAGELFF.

Only a few counts were recorded for this clone. The V and J genes are TRBV28 and TRBJ2-7; no firm D call. Germline CDR1 reads MDHEN; CDR2 reads SYDVKM. The CDR3 length is 12 residues. Trimming shortened V by 1 base and J by 6 bases, and 7 bases separated the two germline ends. As DNA, the CDR3 is TGTGCCAGCAGTTTATTGCGAGCCGAGCAGTACTTC. Protein product: CASSLLRAEQYF.

J is TRBJ2-3 and V is TRBV2; 7 positions agree with TRBD2. The CDR3 is 15 amino acids. With 7 bases clipped from V and 2 bases from J, the junction kept 9 bases outside the gene matches. The germline V gene encodes CDR1 SNHLY and CDR2 FYNNEI. The CDR3 sequence: CASTRESNPTDTQYF. CDR3 coding DNA: TGTGCCAGCACGCGGGAGTCAAACCCCACAGATACGCAGTATTTT. Full variable domain (outside the CDR3, taken from reference TRBV2 and TRBJ2-3): EPEVTQTPSHQVTQMGQEVILRCVPISNHLYFYWYRQILGQKVEFLVSFYNNEISEKSEIFDDQFSVERPDGSNFTLKIRSTKLEDSAMYFCASTRESNPTDTQYFGPGTRLTVL.

This clone was seen once. Relative to the germline gene, one junction end is altered; a read error may explain this. The chain carries TRBV7-7 and TRBJ1-2, with TRBD1 identical over 9 bases. Germline V gene lookup returns CDR1 SSHAT and CDR2 FNYEAQ (reference sequence). The CDR3 contains 14 residues. CDR3 region: CASSVQGAGYGYTF. CDR3 nucleotide sequence: TGTGCTAGCAGCGTACAGGGGGCAGGCTATGGCTACACCTTC.

CDR3 nucleotide sequence: TGTGCCAGCAGCCCCACCCGGGGGAGCTACGAGCAGTACTTC. It translates to CASSPTRGSYEQYF. This chain joins TRBV7-8 and TRBJ2-7, with a possible D match to TRBD2 (6 bases). The CDR3 spans 14 residues. The V end lost 5 bases, the J end lost 3 bases, and 14 bases lay between the germline ends. The germline V gene has CDR1 SGHVS and CDR2 FQNEAQ.

This rearrangement joins TRBV7-6 to TRBJ2-7, with 7 positions matching TRBD2. CDR3 length: 16 residues. Germline V gene sequence: CDR1 SGHVS, CDR2 FNYEAQ. The V gene end was trimmed by 5 bases and the J gene end by 3 bases; junction bases not matched to a gene: 13. Written as DNA, the CDR3 is TGTGCCAGCAGCCCTGGGGGGGGTTTATTTGGCTACGAGCAGTACTTC. The encoded protein is CASSPGGGLFGYEQYF.

This chain uses TRBV18 with TRBJ2-7; D is perhaps TRBD2 (6 bases). This CDR3 contains 15 residues. The V gene lost 1 base and the J gene lost 2 bases, with 12 bases spanning the gap. Germline lookup yields CDR1 KGHSH and CDR2 LQKENI. CDR3 region: CASSPRGTGTYEQYF. The CDR3 DNA follows: TGTGCCAGCTCACCACGGGGGACTGGCACCTACGAGCAGTACTTC.

The chain joins TRBV19 to TRBJ2-1, with 7 bases aligning to TRBD1. Germline values: CDR1 LNHDA, CDR2 SQIVND (reference sequence). V trimming: 5 bases; J trimming: 3 bases; junction bases outside the gene matches: 7. This CDR3 has 15 amino acids. The CDR3 nucleotides read TGTGCCAGTAGTCCGACAGGGTTTTACTACAATGAGCAGTTCTTC. Translation gives CASSPTGFYYNEQFF. Drawing the rest from reference TRBV19 and TRBJ2-1, the complete variable domain is DGGITQSPKYLFRKEGQNVTLSCEQNLNHDAMYWYRQDPGQGLRLIYYSQIVNDFQKGDIAEGYSVSREKKESFPLTVTSAQKNPTAFYLCASSPTGFYYNEQFFGPGTRLTVL.

The sample holds many counts of this clone. The chain links TRBV7-2 to TRBJ2-3; TRBD2 matches at 11 bases. Per germline, CDR1 SGHTA and CDR2 FQGNSA. CDR3 length: 15 amino acids. J lost 5 bases, V lost 5 bases, and 6 bases had no gene match. CDR3 nucleotide sequence: TGTGCCAGCAGCAATAGCGGGGGGGCCCTAGATACGCAGTATTTT. Its translation: CASSNSGGALDTQYF.

On this clone itself: At the DNA level, this CDR3 is encoded by other sequences in the same sample as well. The chain employs TRBV5-1 and TRBJ1-1; TRBD1 agrees at 11 bases. Trimming at V came to 5 bases and at J to 4 bases, leaving 4 bases not matched to a gene. Germline CDR1 SGHRS, CDR2 YFSETQ. The CDR3 runs 14 residues. CDR3 in amino acids: CASSLGQGGTEAFF. In DNA, the CDR3 is TGCGCCAGCAGTCTGGGACAGGGGGGCACTGAAGCTTTCTTT.